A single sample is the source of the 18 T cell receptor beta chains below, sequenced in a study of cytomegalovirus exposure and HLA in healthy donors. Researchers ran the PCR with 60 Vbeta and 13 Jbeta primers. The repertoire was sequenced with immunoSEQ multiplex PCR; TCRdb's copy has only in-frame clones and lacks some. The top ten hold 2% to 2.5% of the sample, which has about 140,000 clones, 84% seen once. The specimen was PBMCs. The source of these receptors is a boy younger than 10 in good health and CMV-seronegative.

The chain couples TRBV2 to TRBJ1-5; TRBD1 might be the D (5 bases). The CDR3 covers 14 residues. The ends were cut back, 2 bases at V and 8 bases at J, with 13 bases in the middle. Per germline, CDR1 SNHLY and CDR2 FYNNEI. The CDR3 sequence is CASSENLTDEPQHF. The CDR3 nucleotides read TGTGCCAGCAGTGAAAATTTGACAGACGAGCCCCAGCATTTT.

The chain's CDR3 is CASGSGNQPQHF. The CDR3 DNA is TGTGCCAGCGGTTCAGGCAATCAGCCCCAGCATTTT. The chain has TRBV6-5 and TRBJ1-5; D is ambiguous. V gave up 8 bases and J gave up 2 bases, with 7 bases separating them. Germline lookup yields CDR1 MNHEY and CDR2 SVGAGI. The length of the CDR3 is 12 residues.

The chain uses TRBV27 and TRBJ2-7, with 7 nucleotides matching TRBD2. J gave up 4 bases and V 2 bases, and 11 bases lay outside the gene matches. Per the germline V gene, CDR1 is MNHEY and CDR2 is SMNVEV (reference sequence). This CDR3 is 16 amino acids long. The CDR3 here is CASSLRPPSGEYEQYF. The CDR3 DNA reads TGTGCCAGCAGTTTACGTCCGCCTAGCGGAGAGTACGAGCAGTACTTC.

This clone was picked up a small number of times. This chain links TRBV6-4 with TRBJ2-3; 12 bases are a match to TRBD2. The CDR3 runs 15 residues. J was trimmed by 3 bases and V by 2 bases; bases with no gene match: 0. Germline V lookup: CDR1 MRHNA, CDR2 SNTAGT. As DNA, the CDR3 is TGTGCCAGCAGTGACGGGACTAGCGGGACAGATACGCAGTATTTT. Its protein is CASSDGTSGTDTQYF.

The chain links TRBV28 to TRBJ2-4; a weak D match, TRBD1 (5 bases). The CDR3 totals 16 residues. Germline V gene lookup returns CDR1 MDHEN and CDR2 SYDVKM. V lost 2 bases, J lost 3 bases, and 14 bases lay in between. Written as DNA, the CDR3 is TGTGCCAGCAGTTTAAGGCCACCCCAGGGCAAAAACATTCAGTACTTC. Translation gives CASSLRPPQGKNIQYF.

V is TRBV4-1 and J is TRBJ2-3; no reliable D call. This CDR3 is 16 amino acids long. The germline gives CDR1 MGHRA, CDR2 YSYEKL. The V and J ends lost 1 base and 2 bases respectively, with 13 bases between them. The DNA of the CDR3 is TGCGCCAGCAGCCAAGGGGCCAGAAGATTCACAGATACGCAGTATTTT. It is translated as CASSQGARRFTDTQYF.

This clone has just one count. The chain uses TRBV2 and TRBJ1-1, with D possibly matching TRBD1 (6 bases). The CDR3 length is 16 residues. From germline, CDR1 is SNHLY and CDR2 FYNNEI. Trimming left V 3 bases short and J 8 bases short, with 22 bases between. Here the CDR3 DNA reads TGTGCCAGCAGTGACCTCGGGACATTAAAGGCAGCCGAAGCTTTCTTT. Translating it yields CASSDLGTLKAAEAFF.

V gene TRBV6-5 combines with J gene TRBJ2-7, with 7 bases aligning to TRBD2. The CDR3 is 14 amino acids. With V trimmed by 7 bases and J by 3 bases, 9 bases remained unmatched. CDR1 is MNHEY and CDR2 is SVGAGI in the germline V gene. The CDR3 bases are TGTGCCAGCAAAAGGGGCGGCGGGAGCTACGAGCAGTACTTC. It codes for CASKRGGGSYEQYF.

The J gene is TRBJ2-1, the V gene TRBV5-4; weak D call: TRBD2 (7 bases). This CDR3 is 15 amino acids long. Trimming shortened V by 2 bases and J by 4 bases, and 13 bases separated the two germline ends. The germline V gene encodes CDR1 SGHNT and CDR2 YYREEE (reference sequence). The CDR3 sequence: CASSLGGGLYNEQFF. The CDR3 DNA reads TGTGCCAGCAGCTTAGGCGGGGGCTTGTACAATGAGCAGTTCTTC.

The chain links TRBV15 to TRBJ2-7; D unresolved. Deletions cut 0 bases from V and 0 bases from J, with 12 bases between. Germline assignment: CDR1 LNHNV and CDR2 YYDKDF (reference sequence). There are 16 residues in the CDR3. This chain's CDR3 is CATSRERFLGSYEQYF. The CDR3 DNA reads TGTGCCACCAGCAGAGAACGGTTCCTAGGCTCCTACGAGCAGTACTTC.

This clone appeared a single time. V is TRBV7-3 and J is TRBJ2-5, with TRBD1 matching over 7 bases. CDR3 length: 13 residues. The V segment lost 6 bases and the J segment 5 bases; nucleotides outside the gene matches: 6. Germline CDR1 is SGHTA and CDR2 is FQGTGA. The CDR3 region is CASSRGLRETQYF. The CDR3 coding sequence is TGTGCCAGCAGTAGGGGGCTCAGGGAGACCCAGTACTTC.

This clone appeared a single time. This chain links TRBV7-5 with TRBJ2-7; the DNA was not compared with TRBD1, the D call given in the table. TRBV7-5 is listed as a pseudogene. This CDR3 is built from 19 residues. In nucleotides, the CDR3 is TGTGTCAGAAGCTTTTGGACTCGACACAGGGGCTTGCTCTCCTACGAGCAGTACTTC. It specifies CVRSFWTRHRGLLSYEQYF.

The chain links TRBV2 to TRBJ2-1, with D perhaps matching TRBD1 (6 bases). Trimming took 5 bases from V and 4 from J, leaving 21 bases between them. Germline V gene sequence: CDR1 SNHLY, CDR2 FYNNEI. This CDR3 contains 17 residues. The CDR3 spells CASSPWGHEKRYNEQFF. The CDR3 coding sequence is TGTGCCAGCAGTCCCTGGGGACACGAAAAAAGGTACAATGAGCAGTTCTTC.

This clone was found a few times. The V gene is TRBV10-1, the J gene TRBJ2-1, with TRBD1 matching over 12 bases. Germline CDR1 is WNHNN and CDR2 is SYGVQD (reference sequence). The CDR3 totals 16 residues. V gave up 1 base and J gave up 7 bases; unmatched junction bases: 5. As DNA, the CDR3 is TGCGCCAGCAGTGAGTGGGGGACAGGGGGCGGGAATGAGCAGTTCTTC. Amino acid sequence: CASSEWGTGGGNEQFF.

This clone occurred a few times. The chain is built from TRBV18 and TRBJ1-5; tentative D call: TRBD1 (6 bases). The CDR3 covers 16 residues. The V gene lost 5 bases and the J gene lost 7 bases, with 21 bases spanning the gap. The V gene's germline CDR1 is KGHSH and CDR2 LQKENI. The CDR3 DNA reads TGTGCCAGCTCAACCGGTCAGGGGAGCGTTCAGCAGCCCCAGCATTTT. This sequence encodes CASSTGQGSVQQPQHF.

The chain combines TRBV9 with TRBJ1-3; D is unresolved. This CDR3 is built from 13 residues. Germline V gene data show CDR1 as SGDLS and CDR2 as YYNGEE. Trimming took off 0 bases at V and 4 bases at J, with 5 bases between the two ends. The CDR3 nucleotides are TGTGCCAGCAGCGTAGCCATCGGAAACACCATATATTTT. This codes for CASSVAIGNTIYF.

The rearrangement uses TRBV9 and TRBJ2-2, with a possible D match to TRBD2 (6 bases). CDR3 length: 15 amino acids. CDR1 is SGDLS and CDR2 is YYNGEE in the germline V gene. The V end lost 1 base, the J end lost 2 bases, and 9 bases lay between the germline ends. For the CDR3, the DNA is TGTGCCAGCAGCGTAATAGCGGATAACACCGGGGAGCTGTTTTTT. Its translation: CASSVIADNTGELFF.

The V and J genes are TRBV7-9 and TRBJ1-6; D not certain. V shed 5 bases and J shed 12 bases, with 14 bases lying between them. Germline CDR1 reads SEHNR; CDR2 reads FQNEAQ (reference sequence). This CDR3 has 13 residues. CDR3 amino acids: CASSLRGERPLHF. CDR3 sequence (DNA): TGTGCCAGCAGCCTACGAGGAGAAAGACCCCTCCACTTT.